This is a list of T cell receptor beta chains from one sample in a study of tumor-infiltrating lymphocytes in primary liver carcinoma. TCRdb redid the calling of the multiplex PCR reads with MiXCR, one entry per CDR3 protein. In the table there are more than 40,000 distinct CDR3 sequences, around 64% of which are singletons. Sequencing input: liver tumor tissue from sampling region 5. These receptors were collected from a man aged 40-49 years with primary liver carcinoma and hepatitis B virus infection. The CDR3 runs from the conserved cysteine through the conserved F or W. The order of the fields is D gene, J gene, V gene, clone size, CDR3 DNA, CDR3 protein. D genes are given only for firm matches. Part of the rows lack a size; the others show once, few, many or a class for expanded clones.

d_gene: -
j_gene: TRBJ2-5
v_gene: TRBV4-1
abundance: -
CDR3nt: TGTGCCAGCAGCCAAGACCCTTCAGTTGGGGCCCAGTACTTC
CDR3aa: CASSQDPSVGAQYF

d_gene: -
j_gene: TRBJ2-5
v_gene: TRBV11-1
abundance: -
CDR3nt: TGTGCCAGCGGCAATACTAGAGGCAAGACCCAGTACTTC
CDR3aa: CASGNTRGKTQYF

d_gene: TRBD2
j_gene: TRBJ2-5
v_gene: TRBV12-3/TRBV12-4
abundance: -
CDR3nt: TGTGTCAGCAGTTCCGGACTAGCGGAAGGGGAGACCCAGTACTTC
CDR3aa: CVSSSGLAEGETQYF

d_gene: -
j_gene: TRBJ2-5
v_gene: TRBV6-5
abundance: -
CDR3nt: TGTATCAGCAGTTATCGTAGTACGAAAGAGACCCAGTACTTC
CDR3aa: CISSYRSTKETQYF

d_gene: TRBD2
j_gene: TRBJ2-5
v_gene: TRBV12-3/TRBV12-4
abundance: -
CDR3nt: TGTGCCAGCAGTTTTAGCGGGAGGGAAGAGACCCAGTACTTC
CDR3aa: CASSFSGREETQYF

d_gene: TRBD2
j_gene: TRBJ2-2
v_gene: TRBV15
abundance: -
CDR3nt: TGTGCCACCAGCAGTCGACCGGGACTAGCGGGACCCGGGGAGCTGTTTTTT
CDR3aa: CATSSRPGLAGPGELFF

d_gene: -
j_gene: TRBJ2-7
v_gene: TRBV7-8
abundance: -
CDR3nt: TGTGCCAGCAGCTTAGCCCTCTTCTACGAGCAGTATTTC
CDR3aa: CASSLALFYEQYF

d_gene: TRBD2
j_gene: TRBJ2-7
v_gene: TRBV4-2
abundance: -
CDR3nt: TGTGCCACTACTGGACAAGCGGGAGTTCATAAGTCCTACGAACAGTACTTC
CDR3aa: CATTGQAGVHKSYEQYF

d_gene: -
j_gene: TRBJ2-1
v_gene: TRBV6-6
abundance: -
CDR3nt: TGCGCCAGCAGTTACATGGTTAGCATTAATAGTGAGCAGTCCTTC
CDR3aa: CASSYMVSINSEQSF

d_gene: -
j_gene: TRBJ2-7
v_gene: TRBV10-3
abundance: once
CDR3nt: TGTGCCATCAGTGCCGGGACGGGGACCTACGAGCAGTACTTC
CDR3aa: CAISAGTGTYEQYF

d_gene: -
j_gene: TRBJ2-3
v_gene: TRBV11-1
abundance: -
CDR3nt: TGTGCCAGCAGCAAGGGACCAACGGTTAACACAGATACGCAGTATTTT
CDR3aa: CASSKGPTVNTDTQYF

d_gene: -
j_gene: TRBJ2-3
v_gene: TRBV7-9
abundance: once
CDR3nt: TGCACCAGTACTAACTTGGACAGAGACGGCACAGATACGCAGTATTTT
CDR3aa: CTSTNLDRDGTDTQYF

d_gene: -
j_gene: TRBJ2-1
v_gene: TRBV29-1
abundance: -
CDR3nt: TGCAACGGATTACCGGGACATGGGGTGGATGAGCAGTTCTTC
CDR3aa: CNGLPGHGVDEQFF

d_gene: -
j_gene: TRBJ2-5
v_gene: TRBV10-2
abundance: -
CDR3nt: TGCGCCAGCAGTAAGACTAGGCGAGGGACCCAATACTTC
CDR3aa: CASSKTRRGTQYF

d_gene: -
j_gene: TRBJ1-1
v_gene: TRBV6-6
abundance: -
CDR3nt: TGTGCCAGCAGTTACGGGGACACTGAAACTTCCTTT
CDR3aa: CASSYGDTETSF

d_gene: TRBD1
j_gene: TRBJ1-1
v_gene: TRBV4-1
abundance: once
CDR3nt: TGCGCCAGAAGCCCTAAGGGGACAGGGGTCCCTGAAGCTTTCTTT
CDR3aa: CARSPKGTGVPEAFF

d_gene: -
j_gene: TRBJ2-1
v_gene: TRBV7-9
abundance: once
CDR3nt: TGTGCCAGCAGTTTAGCGCTGGGCGGGAACTCCTACAATGAGCAGTTCTTC
CDR3aa: CASSLALGGNSYNEQFF

d_gene: -
j_gene: TRBJ2-7
v_gene: TRBV7-9
abundance: many
CDR3nt: TGTGCCAGCAGCTTAGGTTTTGTACCTGGCCCGCCCCGGGCGGAGCAGTACTTC
CDR3aa: CASSLGFVPGPPRAEQYF

d_gene: TRBD1
j_gene: TRBJ2-3
v_gene: TRBV12-3/TRBV12-4
abundance: -
CDR3nt: TGTGACAGCAGTTCGCCTGAGGGACAGGGGCGGTCAGATATGCAGTATTTT
CDR3aa: CDSSSPEGQGRSDMQYF

d_gene: TRBD2
j_gene: TRBJ2-7
v_gene: TRBV11-2
abundance: -
CDR3nt: TGTGCCAGCAGCTCATCCGTTGGACTAGCGGGAGGGGGGTACGAGTGGTACTTC
CDR3aa: CASSSSVGLAGGGYEWYF

d_gene: -
j_gene: TRBJ2-3
v_gene: TRBV11-2
abundance: -
CDR3nt: TGCTCCGGAGGGGCACGGGAGCCCGCAGATGCGCAGTATTTT
CDR3aa: CSGGAREPADAQYF

d_gene: -
j_gene: TRBJ1-1
v_gene: TRBV6-1
abundance: many
CDR3nt: TGTGCCAGCAGTGCCGTAAACACTGAAGCTTTCTTT
CDR3aa: CASSAVNTEAFF

d_gene: TRBD2
j_gene: TRBJ2-2
v_gene: TRBV2
abundance: once
CDR3nt: TGTGCCAGCAGTGACGGACTAGACGGGGAGCTGTTTTTT
CDR3aa: CASSDGLDGELFF

d_gene: TRBD1
j_gene: TRBJ2-7
v_gene: TRBV6-5
abundance: -
CDR3nt: TGTGCCAGCAGCTACACCTCAGACGGGACAGGGGAGCAGTACTTC
CDR3aa: CASSYTSDGTGEQYF

d_gene: -
j_gene: TRBJ2-1
v_gene: TRBV11-2
abundance: -
CDR3nt: TGTGCCAGCGGCTCAAATGATGCCTATGAACAGTTCTTC
CDR3aa: CASGSNDAYEQFF

d_gene: TRBD2
j_gene: TRBJ2-1
v_gene: TRBV5-6
abundance: many
CDR3nt: TGTGCCAGCAGCTTGGGAGCGGGGCGCGGCTACAATGAGCAGTTCTTC
CDR3aa: CASSLGAGRGYNEQFF

d_gene: -
j_gene: TRBJ2-6
v_gene: TRBV28
abundance: many
CDR3nt: TGTGCCAGCAACCGGGGCTCTGGGGCCAACGTCCTGACTTTC
CDR3aa: CASNRGSGANVLTF

d_gene: TRBD1
j_gene: TRBJ2-5
v_gene: TRBV4-1
abundance: -
CDR3nt: TGTGTCAGCAGCCAAGGACAGGGGGAAGAGACCCAGTACTTC
CDR3aa: CVSSQGQGEETQYF

d_gene: -
j_gene: TRBJ1-1
v_gene: TRBV11-2
abundance: -
CDR3nt: TGTGTCAGCAGCCCTTTTCCGGGCATCATGAACACTGAAGCCTTCTTT
CDR3aa: CVSSPFPGIMNTEAFF

d_gene: TRBD1
j_gene: TRBJ2-3
v_gene: TRBV11-2
abundance: -
CDR3nt: TGTGCCAGCAGCTTTCGGGACAGTGCAGATATGCAGTATTTT
CDR3aa: CASSFRDSADMQYF

d_gene: TRBD1
j_gene: TRBJ2-3
v_gene: TRBV29-1
abundance: many
CDR3nt: TGCAGCGTTAAGACAGGGGGTACAGATACGCAGTATTTT
CDR3aa: CSVKTGGTDTQYF

d_gene: TRBD1
j_gene: TRBJ1-1
v_gene: TRBV4-1
abundance: many
CDR3nt: TGCGCCAGCAGCCAAGTGACAGGGGGAACTGAAGCTTTCTTT
CDR3aa: CASSQVTGGTEAFF

d_gene: -
j_gene: TRBJ2-3
v_gene: TRBV6-5
abundance: -
CDR3nt: TGTGCCAGCAGTTTCCGGGAGTCTAGCATAGATACGCAGTATTTT
CDR3aa: CASSFRESSIDTQYF

d_gene: -
j_gene: TRBJ1-2
v_gene: TRBV4-1
abundance: -
CDR3nt: TGCGCCAGCAGCGAGATAGTTAATTATGGCTACACCTTC
CDR3aa: CASSEIVNYGYTF

d_gene: -
j_gene: TRBJ2-7
v_gene: TRBV6-6
abundance: -
CDR3nt: TGTGCCAGCAGTTACCAGAATGGCGCGCCCTCCTACGAGCAGTATTTC
CDR3aa: CASSYQNGAPSYEQYF

d_gene: -
j_gene: TRBJ2-1
v_gene: TRBV12-3/TRBV12-4
abundance: -
CDR3nt: TGTGCCAGTATTACATATCAGAGGGGCAATGAGCAGTTCTTC
CDR3aa: CASITYQRGNEQFF

d_gene: -
j_gene: TRBJ2-6
v_gene: TRBV2
abundance: few
CDR3nt: TGTGCCAGCACGGGCAGCTACTCTGGGGCCAACGTCCTGACTTTC
CDR3aa: CASTGSYSGANVLTF

d_gene: -
j_gene: TRBJ2-2
v_gene: TRBV6-5
abundance: -
CDR3nt: TGTGCCAGCAGAGCCAATGAAGGTCGGGGAGGGCTGTTTTTT
CDR3aa: CASRANEGRGGLFF

d_gene: -
j_gene: TRBJ2-1
v_gene: TRBV10-1
abundance: -
CDR3nt: TGCGCCAGCAGTGAGTCGATTCATCCCCTCAATGAGCAGTTCTTC
CDR3aa: CASSESIHPLNEQFF

d_gene: TRBD1
j_gene: TRBJ1-4
v_gene: TRBV28
abundance: once
CDR3nt: TGTGCCGGCAGATTACAGGGGAAGAATGAAAAACTGTTTTTT
CDR3aa: CAGRLQGKNEKLFF

d_gene: -
j_gene: TRBJ2-3
v_gene: TRBV7-9
abundance: medium-sized
CDR3nt: TGTGCCAGCAGCATTAGCAGGGAGGAGGATACGCAGTATTTT
CDR3aa: CASSISREEDTQYF

d_gene: -
j_gene: TRBJ2-1
v_gene: TRBV25-1
abundance: few
CDR3nt: TGTGCCAGCAGTGAATGGTGTGGGGGCTACAATGAGCAGTTCTTC
CDR3aa: CASSEWCGGYNEQFF